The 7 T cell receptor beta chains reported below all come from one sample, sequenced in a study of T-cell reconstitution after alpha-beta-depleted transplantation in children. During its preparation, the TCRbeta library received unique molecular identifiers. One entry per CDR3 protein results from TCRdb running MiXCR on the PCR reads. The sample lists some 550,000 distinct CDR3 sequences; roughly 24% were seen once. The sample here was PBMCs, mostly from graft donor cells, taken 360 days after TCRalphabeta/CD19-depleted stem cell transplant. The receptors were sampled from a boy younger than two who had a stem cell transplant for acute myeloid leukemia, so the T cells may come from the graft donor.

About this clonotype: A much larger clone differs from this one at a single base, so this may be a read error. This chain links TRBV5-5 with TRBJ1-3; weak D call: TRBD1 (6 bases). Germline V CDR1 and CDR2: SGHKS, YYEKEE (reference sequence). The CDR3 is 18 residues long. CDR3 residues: CTSSLDRVGGAPGNTIYF. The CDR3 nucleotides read TGTACCAGCAGCTTGGATCGAGTAGGGGGGGCGCCCGGAAACACCATATATTTT.

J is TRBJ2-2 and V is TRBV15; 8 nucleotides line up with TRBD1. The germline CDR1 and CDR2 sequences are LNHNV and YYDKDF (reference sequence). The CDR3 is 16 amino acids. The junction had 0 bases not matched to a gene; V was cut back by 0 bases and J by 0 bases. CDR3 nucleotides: TGTGCCACCAGCAGAGAACAGGGGGCGAACACCGGGGAGCTGTTTTTT. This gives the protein CATSREQGANTGELFF.

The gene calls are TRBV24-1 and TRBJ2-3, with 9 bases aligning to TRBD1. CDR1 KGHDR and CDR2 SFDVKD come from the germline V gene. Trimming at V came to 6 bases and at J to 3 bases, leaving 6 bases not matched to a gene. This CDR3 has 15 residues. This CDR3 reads CATSLGTGLTDTQYF. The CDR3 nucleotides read TGTGCCACCAGTTTGGGGACAGGGCTGACAGATACGCAGTATTTT.

The CDR3 protein is CANRRDVSYNEQFF. In DNA form, the CDR3 reads TGTGCCAATCGGAGGGACGTCTCCTACAATGAGCAGTTCTTC. V and J are TRBV2 and TRBJ2-1, with TRBD2 as a possible D gene (6 bases). The CDR3 runs to 14 residues. Germline loops: CDR1 SNHLY, CDR2 FYNNEI. Trimming left V 10 bases short and J 0 bases short, with 13 bases between.

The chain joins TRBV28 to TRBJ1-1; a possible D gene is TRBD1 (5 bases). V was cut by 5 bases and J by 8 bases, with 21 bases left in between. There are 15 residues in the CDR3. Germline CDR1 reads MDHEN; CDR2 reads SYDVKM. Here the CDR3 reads CASSPPRRGAGEAFF. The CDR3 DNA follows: TGTGCCAGCAGTCCCCCCCGCCGAGGGGCGGGAGAAGCTTTCTTT.

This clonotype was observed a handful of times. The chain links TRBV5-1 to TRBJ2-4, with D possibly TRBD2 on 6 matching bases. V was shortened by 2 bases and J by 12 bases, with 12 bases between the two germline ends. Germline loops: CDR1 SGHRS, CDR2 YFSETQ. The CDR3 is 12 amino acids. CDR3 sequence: CASSFGGRDQYF. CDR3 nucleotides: TGCGCCAGCAGCTTTGGAGGGCGGGATCAGTACTTC.

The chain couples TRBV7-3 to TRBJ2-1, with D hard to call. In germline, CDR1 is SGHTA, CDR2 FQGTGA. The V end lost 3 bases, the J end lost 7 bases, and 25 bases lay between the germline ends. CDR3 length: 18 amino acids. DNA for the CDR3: TGTGCCAGCAGCTTGACCCGGACGGCTCCCTCGATGCCTAATGAGCAGTTCTTC. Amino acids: CASSLTRTAPSMPNEQFF.